The 13 T cell receptor beta chains presented below share a single source sample, sequenced in a study of T cell responses to AZD1222 COVID-19 vaccine. TCRdb keeps only in-frame clones here, not all; method: immunoSEQ multiplex PCR. The sample includes 140,000 to 150,000 clones, roughly 90% seen only once; the top ten take around 3.8%. The sample in question was peripheral blood, obtained on day 0 of AZD1222 vaccination. Receptors originate from an adult in good health.

The J gene is TRBJ2-2, the V gene TRBV3-1 (or the pseudogene TRBV3-2); 8 nucleotides line up with TRBD2. The CDR3 is made up of 15 amino acids. The V segment lost 4 bases and the J segment 7 bases; nucleotides outside the gene matches: 8. Germline CDR1 LGHDT, CDR2 YNNKEL (reference sequence). The CDR3 loop reads CASSPSGSGNGELFF. The CDR3 coding sequence is TGTGCCAGCAGCCCAAGCGGGAGTGGTAACGGGGAGCTGTTTTTT.

V gene TRBV7-2 combines with J gene TRBJ1-2; D is uncertain. The CDR3 length is 11 residues. Germline values: CDR1 SGHTA, CDR2 FQGNSA. V lost 5 bases to trimming and J lost 4 bases, with 5 bases between them. The CDR3 DNA reads TGTGCCAGCAGCCCAATCTATGGCTACACCTTC. Translation gives CASSPIYGYTF. The complete variable domain, with remaining parts taken from reference TRBV7-2 and TRBJ1-2, reads GAGVSQSPSNKVTEKGKDVELRCDPISGHTALYWYRQSLGQGLEFLIYFQGNSAPDKSGLPSDRFSAERTGGSVSTLTIQRTQQEDSAVYLCASSPIYGYTFGSGTRLTVV.

This clone came up a few times. The chain has TRBV19 and TRBJ2-7; D is perhaps TRBD2 (6 bases). Deletions cut 3 bases from V and 0 bases from J, with 9 bases between. The CDR3 has 14 residues. Germline assignment: CDR1 LNHDA and CDR2 SQIVND (reference sequence). The chain's CDR3 is CASSIWDSSYEQYF. CDR3 in DNA: TGTGCCAGTAGTATTTGGGACTCCTCCTACGAGCAGTACTTC. Drawing the rest from reference TRBV19 and TRBJ2-7, the complete variable domain is DGGITQSPKYLFRKEGQNVTLSCEQNLNHDAMYWYRQDPGQGLRLIYYSQIVNDFQKGDIAEGYSVSREKKESFPLTVTSAQKNPTAFYLCASSIWDSSYEQYFGPGTRLTVT.

This chain connects TRBV29-1 to TRBJ1-3; tentative D call: TRBD1 (5 bases). The CDR3 covers 14 residues. V dropped 5 bases and J dropped 0 bases, with 11 bases sitting between them. Per the germline V gene, CDR1 is SQVTM and CDR2 is ANQGSEA. The CDR3, as DNA: TGCAGCGTTTATGGGACGGTCTCTGGAAACACCATATATTTT. It specifies CSVYGTVSGNTIYF.

The gene calls are TRBV11-2 and TRBJ2-7, with a tentative D call TRBD2 (6 bases). V lost 0 bases and J 3 bases, leaving 12 bases between the germline ends. The CDR3 runs 15 residues. Germline CDR1 and CDR2: SGHAT and FQNNGV. The CDR3 sequence: CASSLEGGPDYEQYF. The CDR3 bases are TGTGCCAGCAGCTTAGAGGGGGGACCCGACTACGAGCAGTACTTC.

The chain employs TRBV12-5 and TRBJ2-7, with 13 bases matching TRBD2. CDR3 length: 14 residues. Germline CDR1 LGHNT, CDR2 FRNRAP. With V trimmed by 5 bases and J by 7 bases, 5 bases remained unmatched. CDR3 loop: CASGDRTSGSEQYF. DNA of the CDR3: TGTGCTAGTGGTGACAGGACTAGCGGGAGTGAGCAGTACTTC.

The chain couples TRBV9 to TRBJ2-2; D ambiguous. This CDR3 contains 13 residues. V lost 0 bases to trimming and J lost 4 bases, with 4 bases between them. Germline values: CDR1 SGDLS, CDR2 YYNGEE. The CDR3 region is CASSVDATGELFF. CDR3 DNA: TGTGCCAGCAGCGTAGACGCCACCGGGGAGCTGTTTTTT.

The chain joins TRBV28 to TRBJ2-7; 8 bases are shared with TRBD2. Per germline, CDR1 MDHEN and CDR2 SYDVKM. J lost 4 bases, V lost 7 bases, and 6 bases had no gene match. CDR3 length: 13 amino acids. CDR3 sequence: CASTNGGAYEQYF. The DNA of the CDR3 is TGTGCCAGCACTAACGGGGGGGCTTACGAGCAGTACTTC.

This sequence joins TRBV6-5 and TRBJ2-5; D may be TRBD2 (7 bases). Germline V gene sequence: CDR1 MNHEY, CDR2 SVGAGI. The CDR3 is 15 residues long. V lost 0 bases and J 4 bases, leaving 12 bases between the germline ends. The CDR3 DNA reads as TGTGCCAGCAGTTACTCGGGGGGAGGGGGAGAGACCCAGTACTTC. This codes for CASSYSGGGGETQYF.

J is TRBJ2-1 and V is TRBV14; perhaps TRBD1 as D (6 bases). Germline V gene sequence: CDR1 SGHDN, CDR2 FVKESK. V lost 3 bases, J lost 5 bases, and 17 bases lay in between. There are 16 residues in the CDR3. The CDR3 DNA is TGTGCCAGCAGCCAGGACGATACAGGGTTCGACAATGAGCAGTTCTTC. This gives the protein CASSQDDTGFDNEQFF.

V is TRBV27 and J is TRBJ2-7; TRBD1 is a possible D gene (5 bases). Germline CDR1 MNHEY, CDR2 SMNVEV (reference sequence). The CDR3 has 11 amino acids. V lost 2 bases and J lost 7, with 6 bases in between. The CDR3 loop is CASSLGAEQYF. The CDR3 DNA sequence: TGTGCCAGCAGTTTAGGGGCAGAGCAGTACTTC.

This clone occurred a few times. The rearrangement uses TRBV5-4 and TRBJ1-3, with 7 bases lining up with TRBD1. The germline CDR1 and CDR2 sequences are SGHNT and YYREEE (reference sequence). This CDR3 has 13 residues. V dropped 1 base and J dropped 16; count of bases not matched to a gene: 11. This CDR3 is CASSLQGTVHLYF. DNA of the CDR3: TGTGCCAGCAGCTTGCAAGGGACAGTTCATCTTTATTTT.

The chain uses TRBV27 and TRBJ2-2, with D perhaps assigned TRBD1 or TRBD2 (5 bases each). The CDR3 has 15 residues. The germline gives CDR1 MNHEY, CDR2 SMNVEV (reference sequence). Trimming shortened V by 6 bases and J by 10 bases, and 21 bases separated the two germline ends. The DNA of the CDR3 is TGTGCCAGCAGCCTGACCGGGACGGGTTTCGTGGAGCTGTTTTTT. The encoded protein is CASSLTGTGFVELFF.